What follows are 22 T cell receptor beta chains derived from one specimen sequenced in a study of T cell repertoires in cytomegalovirus infection. TCRdb re-called the reads through MiXCR, storing one row per CDR3 protein. This sample has about 250,000 distinct CDR3 sequences, with 9% to 15% found just once. The specimen was PBMCs. These receptors all stem from a human donor in good health (CMV status not recorded). Some clones in this sample may be carry-over from other donors' samples.

This clonotype was observed at least ten times. The genes are TRBV7-2 and TRBJ1-2; D is uncertain. Germline V gives CDR1 SGHTA, CDR2 FQGNSA. This CDR3 is 15 amino acids long. The germline V and J ends were trimmed by 2 bases and 0 bases, with 10 bases remaining between them. The CDR3 DNA sequence: TGTGCCAGCAGCTTAAGGCTGGGCTCTAACTATGGCTACACCTTC. It specifies CASSLRLGSNYGYTF.

This clonotype appeared many times. The chain uses TRBV14 and TRBJ2-1; a possible D gene is TRBD1 (6 bases). The germline V gene has CDR1 SGHDN and CDR2 FVKESK. The CDR3 runs 15 residues. Trimming took 2 bases from V and 2 from J, leaving 10 bases between them. The CDR3 loop reads CASSQFRTAYNEQFF. DNA for the CDR3: TGTGCCAGCAGCCAATTCCGGACAGCCTACAATGAGCAGTTCTTC.

This clonotype was seen ten or more times. The chain recombines TRBV7-2 with TRBJ1-5, with no clear D. The CDR3 covers 13 residues. The V gene's germline CDR1 is SGHTA and CDR2 FQGNSA. With 1 base removed from V and 7 bases from J, the gap between germline ends came to 8 bases. The CDR3 here is CASSLGREQPQHF. In nucleotides, the CDR3 is TGTGCCAGCAGCTTAGGGAGGGAACAGCCCCAGCATTTT.

There are many counts of this clonotype. The V and J genes are TRBV12-3 or TRBV12-4 and TRBJ2-2; 8 bases are shared with TRBD1. V was clipped by 7 bases and J by 4 bases; unmatched bases: 17. This CDR3 is built from 18 residues. DNA for the CDR3: TGTGCCAGCACCTTGACAGGGGCGCCCCAGAAAGTCACCGGGGAGCTGTTTTTT. It translates to CASTLTGAPQKVTGELFF.

This clonotype was found many times. J is TRBJ2-1 and V is TRBV19, with TRBD2 matching over 9 bases. Losses at the gene ends were 10 bases for V and 9 bases for J; bases not matched to a gene: 16. This CDR3 spans 15 amino acids. CDR1 LNHDA and CDR2 SQIVND come from the germline V gene (reference sequence). CDR3 nucleotides: TGTGCCACCACTTTGGGTGCGGGAGGGCCCACTGAGCAGTTCTTC. Translating gives CATTLGAGGPTEQFF.

CDR3 sequence reads: CASSIARDGLNYGYTF. The CDR3 bases are TGTGCCAGTAGTATAGCCCGGGACGGACTCAACTATGGCTACACCTTC. The chain couples TRBV19 to TRBJ1-2; perhaps TRBD1 as D (5 bases). V lost 1 base and J 2 bases, leaving 14 bases between the germline ends. The CDR3 length is 16 residues. Looked up from germline, CDR1 is LNHDA and CDR2 is SQIVND (reference sequence).

The V call is TRBV20-1, the J call TRBJ2-7; perhaps TRBD2 as D (5 bases). The CDR3 runs to 11 residues. Trimming removed 3 bases at V and 9 bases at J, with 12 bases between. Germline V gives CDR1 DFQATT, CDR2 SNEGSKA (reference sequence). The CDR3 loop reads CSASPGGRQYF. CDR3 sequence (DNA): TGCAGTGCTAGCCCAGGTGGGAGGCAGTACTTC.

This clonotype was found many times. The DNA for the CDR3 is TGTGCCAGCAGCATAAACAGGGAGGCCATTGGAAAACTGTTTTTT. Its translation is CASSINREAIGKLFF. V usage is TRBV7-2 and J usage is TRBJ1-4, with D perhaps matching TRBD1 (6 bases). Germline-derived CDR1 and CDR2 are SGHTA and FQGNSA. This CDR3 has 15 amino acids. Trimming took off 5 bases at V and 10 bases at J, with 20 bases between the two ends.

This clonotype appeared many times. V is TRBV7-2 and J is TRBJ1-6; a weak D match, TRBD1 (5 bases). The germline V and J ends were trimmed by 2 bases and 7 bases, with 21 bases remaining between them. Germline CDR1 reads SGHTA; CDR2 reads FQGNSA. The CDR3 loop spans 18 amino acids. CDR3 residues: CASSLQPTGAAENSPLHF. The DNA of the CDR3 is TGTGCCAGCAGCTTACAACCCACCGGGGCGGCGGAAAATTCACCCCTCCACTTT.

This clonotype was seen only a few times. V and J are TRBV29-1 and TRBJ1-2; a possible D gene is TRBD1 (5 bases). Trimming took 0 bases from V and 5 from J, leaving 16 bases between them. This CDR3 region has 15 residues. Germline CDR1 is SQVTM and CDR2 is ANQGSEA. As DNA, the CDR3 is TGCAGCGTTGAAGATCGGGGCGCGCCGGATTATGGCTACACCTTC. Its translation is CSVEDRGAPDYGYTF.

This clonotype was seen ten or more times. J is TRBJ2-7 and V is TRBV7-8; D not certain. This CDR3 contains 13 residues. Germline assignment: CDR1 SGHVS and CDR2 FQNEAQ. Deletions cut 3 bases from V and 4 bases from J, with 10 bases between. DNA of the CDR3: TGTGCCAGCAGCTTTAGCCCCATTTACGAGCAGTACTTC. Translated, it gives CASSFSPIYEQYF.

This clonotype was detected many times. V is TRBV11-3 and J is TRBJ1-6, with D hard to call. The CDR3 is made up of 15 amino acids. Germline CDR1 and CDR2: SGHNT and YENEEA. Trimming cost V 5 bases and J 7 bases, with 15 bases left between them. The CDR3 DNA is TGTGCCAGCAGCAGAAGTGACCCGTCAAATTCACCCCTCCACTTT. It encodes CASSRSDPSNSPLHF.

The chain carries TRBV10-2 and TRBJ1-5; the match to TRBD1 covers 8 bases. V was clipped by 8 bases and J by 6 bases; unmatched bases: 9. CDR3 length: 14 residues. The germline gives CDR1 WSHSY, CDR2 SAAADI. The CDR3 reads CASARDQGAQPQHF. DNA of the CDR3: TGCGCCAGCGCCCGGGACCAGGGGGCTCAGCCCCAGCATTTT.

There are many counts of this clonotype. The rearrangement uses TRBV7-2 and TRBJ1-5; no definite D call. V lost 1 base to trimming and J lost 6 bases, with 4 bases between them. Per the germline V gene, CDR1 is SGHTA and CDR2 is FQGNSA. The CDR3 sequence is 12 residues long. CDR3: CASSLDGQPQHF. CDR3 nucleotides: TGTGCCAGCAGCTTAGATGGTCAGCCCCAGCATTTT.

This clonotype was observed many times. The rearrangement uses TRBV4-3 and TRBJ2-1; TRBD2 matches at 10 bases. The trim removed 1 base at V and 9 bases at J, leaving 9 bases unmatched. The germline V gene has CDR1 LGHNA and CDR2 YSLEER. The CDR3 runs to 16 residues. DNA for the CDR3: TGCGCCAGCAGCCAAGTAAAGGTAGCGGGGGGATCTGAGCAGTTCTTC. Encoded protein: CASSQVKVAGGSEQFF.

This clonotype turned up a few times. The rearrangement links TRBV12-3 or TRBV12-4 to TRBJ2-7, with 7 bases that match TRBD1. CDR3 length equals 14 residues. Trimming took 2 bases from V and 2 from J; bases not matched to a gene: 3. Written as DNA, the CDR3 is TGTGCCAGCAGTTTATTAACAGGGGCCTACGAGCAGTACTTC. It translates to CASSLLTGAYEQYF.

The table lists this clonotype with a few counts. V is TRBV19 and J is TRBJ2-1, with D tentatively TRBD1 or TRBD2 (5 bases each). The CDR3 runs to 16 residues. Trimming stripped 4 bases from V and 9 bases from J, with 22 bases between. In germline, CDR1 is LNHDA, CDR2 SQIVND (reference sequence). CDR3 nucleotides: TGTGCCAGTAGTAACCCTCCGGGCCTCGGGGCGGGTGAGCAGTTCTTC. Translated, it gives CASSNPPGLGAGEQFF.

This clonotype was counted ten times or more. The genes are TRBV7-2 and TRBJ2-3; D is undetermined. V dropped 5 bases and J dropped 9 bases, with 12 bases sitting between them. The V gene's germline CDR1 is SGHTA and CDR2 FQGNSA. CDR3 length: 12 residues. CDR3 nucleotide sequence: TGTGCCAGCAGCATGACTTATGAGACGCAGTATTTT. Amino acid sequence: CASSMTYETQYF.

This clonotype was observed a few times. This chain uses TRBV7-9 with TRBJ1-2, with 8 positions matching TRBD1. Germline CDR1 and CDR2: SEHNR and FQNEAQ (reference sequence). The CDR3 runs to 13 residues. Trimming cost V 5 bases and J 8 bases; bases outside gene matches: 7. CDR3 nucleotide sequence: TGTGCCAGCAGCCTGGACAGGGCTTTAGGCTACACCTTC. Protein: CASSLDRALGYTF.

In this sample, this clonotype turned up many times. The CDR3 DNA is TGTGCCAGCAGCTTAGGTAGCGGGAGGGGAGAGACCCAGTACTTC. Its protein is CASSLGSGRGETQYF. V gene TRBV7-2 combines with J gene TRBJ2-5; TRBD2 matches 11 bases. After removal of 1 base from V and 4 bases from J, the junction contained 2 bases not matched to a gene. Looked up from germline, CDR1 is SGHTA and CDR2 is FQGNSA. The CDR3 runs 15 residues. The variable domain in full, with the rest retrieved from reference TRBV7-2 and TRBJ2-5, is GAGVSQSPSNKVTEKGKDVELRCDPISGHTALYWYRQSLGQGLEFLIYFQGNSAPDKSGLPSDRFSAERTGGSVSTLTIQRTQQEDSAVYLCASSLGSGRGETQYFGPGTRLLVL.

Only a few counts were recorded for this clonotype. The chain combines TRBV9 with TRBJ2-3; TRBD1 matches 7 bases. CDR1 and CDR2 from the germline V gene are SGDLS and YYNGEE. This CDR3 has 15 residues. V lost 3 bases, J lost 2 bases, and 6 bases stayed unmatched. CDR3 region: CASSGRDSHTDTQYF. In nucleotides, the CDR3 is TGTGCCAGCAGCGGACGGGACAGCCACACAGATACGCAGTATTTT.

This clonotype was counted a few times. The J gene is TRBJ1-2, the V gene TRBV20-1; no firm D call. Trimming cost V 2 bases and J 1 base, with 11 bases left between them. Germline CDR1 is DFQATT and CDR2 is SNEGSKA (reference sequence). The CDR3 has 14 residues. The CDR3 spells CSARSGLSNYGYTF. The CDR3 DNA is TGCAGTGCTAGATCCGGACTGAGTAACTATGGCTACACCTTC.